This T cell receptor beta chain stems from a study of cytotoxic CD8 clonotypes in ibrutinib-treated CLL. Overall study context: Investigators collected response samples after a median approximately twelve months of treatment, range 6 to 36. Average yields of approximately 260,000 productive templates and 94,082 productive rearrangements characterized the samples.

With respect to this clone: Its cognate antigen is unknown.

The CDR3 sequence is 13 residues long. V was shortened by 1 base and J by 0 bases, with 4 bases between the two germline ends. Germline CDR1 is SGDLS and CDR2 is YYNGEE. This table comes from immunoSEQ multiplex PCR, and its TCRdb copy is limited to in-frame clones, with some not included. The sample includes about 140,000 clones, 70% to 90% of them seen just once. General study points: Exceeding age-matched healthy donors, baseline clonality also tracked the counts of circulating CD8+ T cells.

With cryopreserved PBMCs as the source, around 2 micrograms of genomic DNA went to TCR beta libraries. The receptor's source is a human donor with chronic lymphocytic leukemia. The sample here was PBMCs, taken after 36 months of ibrutinib treatment. The rearrangement uses TRBV9 and TRBJ1-1; D is uncertain. The CDR3 loop reads CASSVLVNTEAFF. CDR3 nucleotide sequence: TGTGCCAGCAGCGTACTGGTGAACACTGAAGCTTTCTTT.